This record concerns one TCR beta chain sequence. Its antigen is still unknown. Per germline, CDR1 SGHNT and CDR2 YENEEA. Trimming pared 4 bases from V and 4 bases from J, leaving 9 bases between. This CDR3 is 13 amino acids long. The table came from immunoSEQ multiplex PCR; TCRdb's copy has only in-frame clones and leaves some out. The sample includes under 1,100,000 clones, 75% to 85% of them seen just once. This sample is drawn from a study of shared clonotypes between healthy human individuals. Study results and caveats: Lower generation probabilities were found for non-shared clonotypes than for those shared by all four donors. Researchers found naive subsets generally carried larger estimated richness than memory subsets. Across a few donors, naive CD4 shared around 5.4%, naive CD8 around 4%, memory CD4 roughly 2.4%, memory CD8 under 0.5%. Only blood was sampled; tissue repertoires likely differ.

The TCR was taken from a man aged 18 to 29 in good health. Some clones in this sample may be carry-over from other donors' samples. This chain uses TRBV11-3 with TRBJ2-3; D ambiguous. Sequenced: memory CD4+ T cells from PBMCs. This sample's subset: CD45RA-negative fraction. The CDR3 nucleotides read TGTGCCAGCAGCTCCGACTCTCCAGATACGCAGTATTTT. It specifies CASSSDSPDTQYF.